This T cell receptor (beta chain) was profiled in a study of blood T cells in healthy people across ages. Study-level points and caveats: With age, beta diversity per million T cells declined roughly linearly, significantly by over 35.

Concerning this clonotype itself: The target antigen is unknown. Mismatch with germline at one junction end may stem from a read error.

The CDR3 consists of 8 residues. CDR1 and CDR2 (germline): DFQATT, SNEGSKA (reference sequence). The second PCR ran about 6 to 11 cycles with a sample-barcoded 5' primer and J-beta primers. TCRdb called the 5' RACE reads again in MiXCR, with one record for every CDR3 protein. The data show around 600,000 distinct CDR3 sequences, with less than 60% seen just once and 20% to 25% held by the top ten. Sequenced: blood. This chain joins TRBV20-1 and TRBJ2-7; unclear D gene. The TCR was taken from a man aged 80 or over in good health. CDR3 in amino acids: CSAYDQYF. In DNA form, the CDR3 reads TGCAGTGCTTACGACCAGTACTTC.